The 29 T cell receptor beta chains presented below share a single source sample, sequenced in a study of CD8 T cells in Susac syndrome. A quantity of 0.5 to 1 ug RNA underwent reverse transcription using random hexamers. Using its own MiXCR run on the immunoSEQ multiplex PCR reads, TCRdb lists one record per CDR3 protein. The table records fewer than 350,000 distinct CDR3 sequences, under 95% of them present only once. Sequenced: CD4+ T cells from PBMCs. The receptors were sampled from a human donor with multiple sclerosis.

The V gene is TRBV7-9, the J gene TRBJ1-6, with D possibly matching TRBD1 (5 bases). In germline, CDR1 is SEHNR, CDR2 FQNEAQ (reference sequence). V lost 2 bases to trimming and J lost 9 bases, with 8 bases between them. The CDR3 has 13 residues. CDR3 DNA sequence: TGTGCCAGCAGCTTATCCCAGGGTTCACCCCTCCACTTT. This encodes CASSLSQGSPLHF.

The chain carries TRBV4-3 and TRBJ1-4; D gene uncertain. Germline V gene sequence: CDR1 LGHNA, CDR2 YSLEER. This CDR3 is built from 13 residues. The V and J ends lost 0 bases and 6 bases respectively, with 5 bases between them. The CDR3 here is CASSQEMHEKLFF. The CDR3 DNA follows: TGCGCCAGCAGCCAAGAGATGCATGAAAAACTGTTTTTT.

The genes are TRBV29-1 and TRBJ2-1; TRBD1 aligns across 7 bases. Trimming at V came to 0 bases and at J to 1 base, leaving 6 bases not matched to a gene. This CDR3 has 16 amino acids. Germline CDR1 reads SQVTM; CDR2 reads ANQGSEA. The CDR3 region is CSVEDPGTVSYNEQFF. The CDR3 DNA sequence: TGCAGCGTTGAAGATCCCGGGACAGTTTCCTACAATGAGCAGTTCTTC.

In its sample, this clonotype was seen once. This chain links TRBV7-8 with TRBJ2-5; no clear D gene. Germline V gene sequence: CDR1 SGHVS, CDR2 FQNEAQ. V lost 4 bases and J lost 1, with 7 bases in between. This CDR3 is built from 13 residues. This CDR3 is CASSSGPQETQYF. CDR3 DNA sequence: TGTGCCAGCAGCTCCGGGCCCCAAGAGACCCAGTACTTC.

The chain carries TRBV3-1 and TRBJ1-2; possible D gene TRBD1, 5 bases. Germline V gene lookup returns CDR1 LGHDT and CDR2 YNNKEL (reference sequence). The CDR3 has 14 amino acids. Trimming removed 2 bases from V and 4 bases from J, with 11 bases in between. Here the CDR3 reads CASSQLPRVYGYTF. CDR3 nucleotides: TGTGCCAGCAGCCAACTCCCCAGGGTCTATGGCTACACCTTC.

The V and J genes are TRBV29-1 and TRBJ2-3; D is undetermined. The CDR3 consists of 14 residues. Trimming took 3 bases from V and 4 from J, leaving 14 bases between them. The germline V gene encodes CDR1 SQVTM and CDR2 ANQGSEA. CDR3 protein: CSVDNSARADTQYF. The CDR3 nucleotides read TGCAGCGTTGACAACTCTGCCCGAGCAGATACGCAGTATTTT.

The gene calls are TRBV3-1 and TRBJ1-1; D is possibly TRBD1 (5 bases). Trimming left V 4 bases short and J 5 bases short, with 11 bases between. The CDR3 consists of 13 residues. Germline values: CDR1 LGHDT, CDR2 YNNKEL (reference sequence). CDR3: CASSPFRVTEAFF. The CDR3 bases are TGTGCCAGCAGCCCTTTCAGGGTGACTGAAGCTTTCTTT.

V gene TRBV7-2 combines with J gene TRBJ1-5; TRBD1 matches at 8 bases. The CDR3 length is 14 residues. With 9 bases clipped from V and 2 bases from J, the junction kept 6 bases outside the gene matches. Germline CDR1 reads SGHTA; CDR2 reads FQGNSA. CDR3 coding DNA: TGTGCCAGAAACAGGGGGTTCGGCAATCAGCCCCAGCATTTT. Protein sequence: CARNRGFGNQPQHF.

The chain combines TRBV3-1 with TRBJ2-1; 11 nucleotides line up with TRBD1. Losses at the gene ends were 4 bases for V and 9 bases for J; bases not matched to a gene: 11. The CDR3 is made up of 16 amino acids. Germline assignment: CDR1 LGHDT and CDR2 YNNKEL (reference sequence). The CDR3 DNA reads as TGTGCCAGCAGCCCTATAAGGACAGGGGGCATCAGTGAGCAGTTCTTC. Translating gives CASSPIRTGGISEQFF.

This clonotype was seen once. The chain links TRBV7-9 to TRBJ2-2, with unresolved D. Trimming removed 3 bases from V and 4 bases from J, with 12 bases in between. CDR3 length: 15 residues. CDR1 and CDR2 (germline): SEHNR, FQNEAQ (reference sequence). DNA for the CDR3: TGTGCCAGCAGCTTTCTAGGGCCCGGCACCGGGGAGCTGTTTTTT. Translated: CASSFLGPGTGELFF. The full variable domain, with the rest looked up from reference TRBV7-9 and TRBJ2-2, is DTGVSQNPRHKITKRGQNVTFRCDPISEHNRLYWYRQTLGQGPEFLTYFQNEAQLEKSRLLSDRFSAERPKGSFSTLEIQRTEQGDSAMYLCASSFLGPGTGELFFGEGSRLTVL.

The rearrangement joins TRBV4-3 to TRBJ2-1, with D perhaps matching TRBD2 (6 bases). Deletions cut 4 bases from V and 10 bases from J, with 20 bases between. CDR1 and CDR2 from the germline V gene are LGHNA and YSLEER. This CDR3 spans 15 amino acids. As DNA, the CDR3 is TGCGCCAGCAGCCTCGCGTTTGAAGCCGCGGGGGAGCAGTTCTTC. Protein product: CASSLAFEAAGEQFF.

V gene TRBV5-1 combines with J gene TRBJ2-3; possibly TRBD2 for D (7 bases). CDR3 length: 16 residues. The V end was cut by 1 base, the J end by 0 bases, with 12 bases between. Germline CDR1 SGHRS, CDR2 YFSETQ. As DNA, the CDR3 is TGCGCCAGCAGCTTGATGGGGGGGCCCAGCACAGATACGCAGTATTTT. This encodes CASSLMGGPSTDTQYF.

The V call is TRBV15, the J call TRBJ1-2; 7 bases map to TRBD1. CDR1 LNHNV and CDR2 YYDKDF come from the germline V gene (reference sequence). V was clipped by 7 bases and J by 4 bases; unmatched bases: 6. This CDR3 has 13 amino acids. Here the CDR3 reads CATTRTGGYGYTF. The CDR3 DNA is TGTGCCACCACTAGGACAGGCGGCTATGGCTACACCTTC.

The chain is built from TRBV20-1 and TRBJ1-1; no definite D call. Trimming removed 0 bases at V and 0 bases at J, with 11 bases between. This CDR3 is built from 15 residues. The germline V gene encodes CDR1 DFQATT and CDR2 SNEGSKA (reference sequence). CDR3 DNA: TGCAGTGCTAGAGATCGAGAGGGCATGAACACTGAAGCTTTCTTT. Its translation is CSARDREGMNTEAFF.

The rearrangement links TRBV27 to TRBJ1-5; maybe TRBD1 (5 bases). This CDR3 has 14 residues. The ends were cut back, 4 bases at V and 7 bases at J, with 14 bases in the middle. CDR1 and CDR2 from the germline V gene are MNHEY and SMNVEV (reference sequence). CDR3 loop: CASSWGRGEQPQHF. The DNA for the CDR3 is TGTGCCAGCAGTTGGGGGAGAGGGGAGCAGCCCCAGCATTTT.

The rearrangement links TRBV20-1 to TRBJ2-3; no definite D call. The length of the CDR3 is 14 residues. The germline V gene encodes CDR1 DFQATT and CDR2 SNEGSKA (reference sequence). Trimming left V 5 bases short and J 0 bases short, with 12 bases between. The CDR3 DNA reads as TGCAGTGCTCGGGCTGAGGTTAGCACAGATACGCAGTATTTT. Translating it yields CSARAEVSTDTQYF.

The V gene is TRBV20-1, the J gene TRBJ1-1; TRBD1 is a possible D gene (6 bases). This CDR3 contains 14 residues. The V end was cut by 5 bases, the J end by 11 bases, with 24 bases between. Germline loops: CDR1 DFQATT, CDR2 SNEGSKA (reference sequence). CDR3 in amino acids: CSAGGTNSAQGAFF. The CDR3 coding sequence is TGCAGTGCTGGAGGAACTAACAGCGCCCAGGGGGCTTTCTTT.

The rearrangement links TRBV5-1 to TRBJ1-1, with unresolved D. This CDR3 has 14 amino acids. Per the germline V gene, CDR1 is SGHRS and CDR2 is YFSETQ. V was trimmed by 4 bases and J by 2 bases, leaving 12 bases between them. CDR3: CASSPLLGNTEAFF. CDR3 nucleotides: TGCGCCAGCAGCCCCCTTCTTGGCAACACTGAAGCTTTCTTT.

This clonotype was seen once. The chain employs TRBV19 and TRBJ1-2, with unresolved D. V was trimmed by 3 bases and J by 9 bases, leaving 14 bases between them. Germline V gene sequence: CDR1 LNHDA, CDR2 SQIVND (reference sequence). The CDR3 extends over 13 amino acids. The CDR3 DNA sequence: TGTGCCAGTAGTATTGCCACGCGGGAGCGCTACACCTTC. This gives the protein CASSIATRERYTF.

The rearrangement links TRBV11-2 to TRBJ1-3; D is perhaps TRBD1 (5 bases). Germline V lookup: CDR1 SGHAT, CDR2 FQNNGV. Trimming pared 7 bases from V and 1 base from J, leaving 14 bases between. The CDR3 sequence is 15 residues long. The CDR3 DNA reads TGTGCCAGCACCCTCACGGGGGTTTCTGGAAACACCATATATTTT. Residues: CASTLTGVSGNTIYF.

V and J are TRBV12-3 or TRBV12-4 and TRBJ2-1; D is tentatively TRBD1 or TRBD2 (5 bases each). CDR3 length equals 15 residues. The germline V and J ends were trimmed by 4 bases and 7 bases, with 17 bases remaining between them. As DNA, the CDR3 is TGTGCCAGCAGTTCCTTCAATCGGGGCAGGAATGAGCAGTTCTTC. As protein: CASSSFNRGRNEQFF.

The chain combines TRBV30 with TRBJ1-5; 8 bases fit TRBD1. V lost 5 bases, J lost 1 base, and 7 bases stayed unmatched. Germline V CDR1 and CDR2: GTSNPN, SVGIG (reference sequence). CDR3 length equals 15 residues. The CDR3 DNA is TGTGCCTGGGGGACAGGTTTCGTGAGCAATCAGCCCCAGCATTTT. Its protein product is CAWGTGFVSNQPQHF.

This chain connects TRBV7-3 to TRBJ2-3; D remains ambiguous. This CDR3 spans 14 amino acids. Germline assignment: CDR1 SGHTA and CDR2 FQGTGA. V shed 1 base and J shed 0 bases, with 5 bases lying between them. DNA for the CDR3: TGTGCCAGCAGCTTAAATCCTAGCACAGATACGCAGTATTTT. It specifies CASSLNPSTDTQYF.

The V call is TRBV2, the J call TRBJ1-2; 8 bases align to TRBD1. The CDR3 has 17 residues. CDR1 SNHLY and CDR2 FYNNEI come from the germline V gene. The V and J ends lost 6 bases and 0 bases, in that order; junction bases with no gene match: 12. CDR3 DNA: TGTGCCAGCAGAGGAATTGGGACAGGTCGAACTAACTATGGCTACACCTTC. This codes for CASRGIGTGRTNYGYTF.

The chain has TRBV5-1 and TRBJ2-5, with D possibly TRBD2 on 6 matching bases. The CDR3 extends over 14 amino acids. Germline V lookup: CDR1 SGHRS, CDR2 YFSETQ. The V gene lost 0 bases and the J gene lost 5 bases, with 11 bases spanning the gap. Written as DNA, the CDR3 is TGCGCCAGCAGCTTGGCGCCTAGCGTGGAGACCCAGTACTTC. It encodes CASSLAPSVETQYF.

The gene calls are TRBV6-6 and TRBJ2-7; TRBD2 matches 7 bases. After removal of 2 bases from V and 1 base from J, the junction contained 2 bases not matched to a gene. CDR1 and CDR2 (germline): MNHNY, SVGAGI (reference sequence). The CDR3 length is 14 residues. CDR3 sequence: CASSYGGVSYEQYF. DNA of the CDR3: TGTGCCAGCAGTTACGGGGGGGTATCCTACGAGCAGTACTTC.

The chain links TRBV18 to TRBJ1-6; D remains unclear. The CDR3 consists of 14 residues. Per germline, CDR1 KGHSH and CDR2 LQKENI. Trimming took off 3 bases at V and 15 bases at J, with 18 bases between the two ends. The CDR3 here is CASSPDKGPLLLHF. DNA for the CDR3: TGTGCCAGCTCACCGGATAAGGGCCCGCTCCTCCTCCACTTT.

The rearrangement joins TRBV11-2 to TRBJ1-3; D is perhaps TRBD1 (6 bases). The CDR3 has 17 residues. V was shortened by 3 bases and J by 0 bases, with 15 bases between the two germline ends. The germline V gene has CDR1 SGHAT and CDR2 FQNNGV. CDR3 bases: TGTGCCAGCAGCTTCAGAGGATCAGGGGACTCTGGAAACACCATATATTTT. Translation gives CASSFRGSGDSGNTIYF.

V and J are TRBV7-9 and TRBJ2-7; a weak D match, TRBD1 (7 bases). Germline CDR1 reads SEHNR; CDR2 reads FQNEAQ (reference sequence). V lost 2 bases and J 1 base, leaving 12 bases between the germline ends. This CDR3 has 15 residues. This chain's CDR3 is CASSLWGDRSYEQYF. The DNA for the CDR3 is TGTGCCAGCAGCTTATGGGGGGACAGATCCTACGAGCAGTACTTC.